The clone carrying this T cell receptor (beta chain) was observed at least ten times. The sample belongs to a study of regulatory T cells in long-lasting Graves disease. Researchers made TCR beta libraries by using iRepertoire HTBI primers and running Arm-PCR on CDR3 regions. Per the study methods: Spanning all samples, the identified segments comprised 62 TRBV and around 13 TRBJ. One entry per CDR3 protein, called by TCRdb with MiXCR from the multiplex PCR reads. TCRdb's processing, not the study's, gives the V and J calls here. Among a few hundred thousand distinct CDR3 sequences listed, 20% to 25% were seen once. V was trimmed by 3 bases and J by 1 base, leaving 16 bases between them. The CDR3 sequence is 17 residues long. CDR1 and CDR2 (germline): LNHDA, SQIVND (reference sequence). Sample time point: newly diagnosed GD, antithyroid drugs for less than 3 months. The TCR library used RNA extracted from PBMCs. The authors drew approximately 9 milliliters of peripheral blood into EDTA tubes.

This TCR came from a female donor with Graves disease. This sample comprised peripheral blood mononuclear cells (PBMCs), obtained at new diagnosis, from a patient treated with antithyroid drugs. The chain couples TRBV19 to TRBJ2-1; D is ambiguous. CDR3 sequence: CASSILGRRTSYNEQFF. CDR3 DNA: TGTGCCAGTAGTATCCTCGGCAGGAGAACTTCCTACAATGAGCAGTTCTTC.